The text below deals with one T cell receptor (beta chain). The antigen this receptor binds is unknown. Within one base of it there is no much larger clone, and no base qualities were kept. This record comes from a study of CD8+CD57+ T cells in acquired aplastic anemia listed by TCRdb under 2018. Study-wide context: A mean of around 3.2 ug of DNA, ranging from roughly 0.18 to 30 ug, was extracted from sorted CD4+ and CD8+ cells. For healthy donor samples, the average read count was about 10.8 million for CD4+ cells and approximately 11 million for CD8+ cells.

In the study, sorted CD4+ and CD8+ blood T cells from patients with severe aplastic anemia and from healthy subjects underwent deep sequencing of TCR repertoires. Ficoll-Paque density gradient centrifugation was used to isolate peripheral blood mononuclear cells. Before DNA was extracted, CD4+ and CD8+ T cells were sorted using either FACS or magnetic beads. Genomic DNA served as template for TCR beta VDJ combination and CDR3 sequence profiling. An Illumina HiSeq 2000 was the platform used for TCR repertoire sequencing. Per the authors' processing: Repertoire assessment relied on Simpson's diversity index, CDR3 size and DJ length profiles, and TRBV/TRBJ rearrangement plots. The most abundant DNA sequence in the deep sequencing data was defined as the immunodominant clone. CDR3 amino acid sequences were checked for sharing across subjects and were also compared against the VDJdb database and published repertoires. The public reads were reanalyzed by TCRdb: fastp trimming at Q25, MiXCR alignment, in-frame beta chains only. Duplicate CDR3 protein sequences are folded into a single record with the most common DNA and genes. These V and J calls originate from TCRdb's pipeline instead of the authors' own analysis. The sample table lists hundreds of thousands of distinct CDR3 sequences, about two thirds of them with a count of one. The ten largest clones add up to 3% to 5% of the sample.

What the work shows at the level of the full study, not this receptor alone: Although under 35 CD8+ CDR3 sequences were shared by patients and controls, these sequences appeared highly expressed in patients and within the immunodominant clones of patients. CD8+ Simpson's diversity did not differ significantly between patients and healthy controls (P=0.060).

The receptor was derived from a human donor in good health, serving as a control. Sample: sorted CD4+, CD8+, or CD8+CD57+ T cells (not recorded which) from PBMCs.

CDR3 reads: CASSMIPGSPQHF. The DNA reads TGTGCCAGTAGTATGATACCGGGGAGTCCCCAGCATTTT. This chain joins TRBV19 to TRBJ1-5; the D gene lacks a confident call. V sheds 3 bases and J sheds 10 bases, leaving 13 bases between their ends. As encoded in the germline V gene (reference sequence), CDR1 is LNHDA while CDR2 is SQIVND. Spanning cysteine to phenylalanine, the CDR3 consists of 13 amino acids. This entry keeps only the CDR3 DNA: 39 bases, framed from base 1.